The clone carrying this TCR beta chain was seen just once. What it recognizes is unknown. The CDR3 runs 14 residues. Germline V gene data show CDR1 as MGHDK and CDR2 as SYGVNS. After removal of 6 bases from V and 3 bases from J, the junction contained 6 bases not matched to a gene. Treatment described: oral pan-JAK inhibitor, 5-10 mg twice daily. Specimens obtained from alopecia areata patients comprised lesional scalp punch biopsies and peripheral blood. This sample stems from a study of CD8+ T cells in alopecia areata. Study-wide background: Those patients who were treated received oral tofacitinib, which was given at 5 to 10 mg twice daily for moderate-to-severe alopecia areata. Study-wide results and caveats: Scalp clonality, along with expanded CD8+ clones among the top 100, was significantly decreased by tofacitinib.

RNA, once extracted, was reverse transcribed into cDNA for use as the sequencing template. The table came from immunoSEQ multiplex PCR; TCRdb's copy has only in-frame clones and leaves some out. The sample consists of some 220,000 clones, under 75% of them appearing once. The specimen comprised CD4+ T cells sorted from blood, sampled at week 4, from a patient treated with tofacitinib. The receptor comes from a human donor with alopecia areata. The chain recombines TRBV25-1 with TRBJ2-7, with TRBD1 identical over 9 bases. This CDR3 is CASSGTGKLYEQYF. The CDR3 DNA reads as TGTGCCAGCAGCGGGACAGGGAAACTCTACGAGCAGTACTTC.